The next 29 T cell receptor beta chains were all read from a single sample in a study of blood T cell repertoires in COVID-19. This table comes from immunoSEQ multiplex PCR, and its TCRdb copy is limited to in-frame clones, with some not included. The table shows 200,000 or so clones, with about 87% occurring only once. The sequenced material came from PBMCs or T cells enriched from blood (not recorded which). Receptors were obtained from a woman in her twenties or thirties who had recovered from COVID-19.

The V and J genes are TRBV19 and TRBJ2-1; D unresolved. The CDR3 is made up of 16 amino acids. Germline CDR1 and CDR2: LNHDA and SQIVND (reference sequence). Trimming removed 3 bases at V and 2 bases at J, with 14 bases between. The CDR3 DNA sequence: TGTGCCAGTAGTATGGTTAGCTTAACGCCCTACAATGAGCAGTTCTTC. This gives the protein CASSMVSLTPYNEQFF.

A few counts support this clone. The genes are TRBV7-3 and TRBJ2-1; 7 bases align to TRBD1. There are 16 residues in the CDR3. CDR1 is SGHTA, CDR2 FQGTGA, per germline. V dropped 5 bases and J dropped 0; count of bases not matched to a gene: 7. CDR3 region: CASSVQQGSSYNEQFF. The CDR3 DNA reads TGTGCCAGCAGCGTCCAACAGGGGAGCTCCTACAATGAGCAGTTCTTC.

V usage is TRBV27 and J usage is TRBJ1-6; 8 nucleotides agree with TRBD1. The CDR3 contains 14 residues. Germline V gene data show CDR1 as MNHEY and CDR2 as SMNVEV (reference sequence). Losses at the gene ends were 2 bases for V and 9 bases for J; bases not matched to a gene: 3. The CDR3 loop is CASSLGQGISPLHF. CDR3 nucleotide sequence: TGTGCCAGCAGTTTAGGACAGGGAATTTCACCCCTCCACTTT.

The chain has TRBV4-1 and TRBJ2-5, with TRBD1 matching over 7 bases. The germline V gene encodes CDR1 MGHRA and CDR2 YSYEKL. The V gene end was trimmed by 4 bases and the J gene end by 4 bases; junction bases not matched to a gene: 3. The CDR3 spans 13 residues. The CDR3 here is CASSRGGVETQYF. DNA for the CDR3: TGCGCCAGCAGCCGAGGGGGCGTAGAGACCCAGTACTTC.

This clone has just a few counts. The DNA for the CDR3 is TGTGCCAGCAGAGAAACAGGGGGCTGGGAGACCCAGTACTTC. Translating it yields CASRETGGWETQYF. The chain has TRBV27 and TRBJ2-5, with 9 bases matching TRBD1. Trimming took 6 bases from V and 5 from J; bases not matched to a gene: 7. CDR1 and CDR2 (germline): MNHEY, SMNVEV (reference sequence). The CDR3 length is 14 residues.

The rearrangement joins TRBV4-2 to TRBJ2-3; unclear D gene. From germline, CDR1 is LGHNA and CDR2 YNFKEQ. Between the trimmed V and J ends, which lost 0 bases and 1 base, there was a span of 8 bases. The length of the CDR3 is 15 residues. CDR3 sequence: CASSQEGRGTDTQYF. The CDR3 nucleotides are TGTGCCAGCAGCCAAGAAGGTCGGGGCACAGATACGCAGTATTTT.

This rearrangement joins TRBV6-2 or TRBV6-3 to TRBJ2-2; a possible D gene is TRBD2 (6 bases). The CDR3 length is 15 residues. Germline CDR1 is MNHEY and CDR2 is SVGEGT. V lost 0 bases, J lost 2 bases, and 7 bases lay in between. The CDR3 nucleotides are TGTGCCAGCAGTTACTCGGAGGGAAACACCGGGGAGCTGTTTTTT. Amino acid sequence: CASSYSEGNTGELFF.

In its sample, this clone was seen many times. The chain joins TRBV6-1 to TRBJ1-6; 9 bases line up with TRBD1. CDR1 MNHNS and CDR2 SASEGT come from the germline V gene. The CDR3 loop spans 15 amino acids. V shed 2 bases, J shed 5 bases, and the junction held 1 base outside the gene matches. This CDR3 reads CASSERTGDNSPLHF. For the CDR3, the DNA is TGTGCCAGCAGTGAAAGGACAGGGGATAATTCACCCCTCCACTTT.

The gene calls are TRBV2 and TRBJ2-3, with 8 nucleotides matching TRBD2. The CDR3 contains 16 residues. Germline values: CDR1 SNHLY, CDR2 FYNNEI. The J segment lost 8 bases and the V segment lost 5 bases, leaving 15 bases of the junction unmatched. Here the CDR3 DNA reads TGTGCCAGCAGTAGTTATCCAACCGGGGGGGCGGCTACGCAGTATTTT. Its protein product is CASSSYPTGGAATQYF.

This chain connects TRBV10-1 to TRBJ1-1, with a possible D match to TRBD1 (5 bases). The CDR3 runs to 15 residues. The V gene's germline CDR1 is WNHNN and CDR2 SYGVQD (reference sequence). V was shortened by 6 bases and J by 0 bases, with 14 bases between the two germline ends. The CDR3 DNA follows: TGCGCCAGCAGAAGGCAGGGTTCGGTGAACACTGAAGCTTTCTTT. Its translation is CASRRQGSVNTEAFF.

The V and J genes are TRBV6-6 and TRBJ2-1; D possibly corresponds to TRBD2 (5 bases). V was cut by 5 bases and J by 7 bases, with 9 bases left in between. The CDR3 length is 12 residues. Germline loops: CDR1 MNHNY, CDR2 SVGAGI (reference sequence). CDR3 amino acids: CASSLRGNEQFF. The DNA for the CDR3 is TGTGCCAGCAGTCTCCGCGGGAATGAGCAGTTCTTC.

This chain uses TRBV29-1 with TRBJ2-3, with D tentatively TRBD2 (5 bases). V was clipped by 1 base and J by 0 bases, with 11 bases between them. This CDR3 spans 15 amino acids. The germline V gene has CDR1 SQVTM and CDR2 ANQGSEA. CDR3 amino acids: CSVEGSGPSTDTQYF. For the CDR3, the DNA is TGCAGCGTTGAAGGGAGCGGCCCTAGCACAGATACGCAGTATTTT.

The CDR3 spells CASSPLGGNTEAFF. CDR3 sequence (DNA): TGTGCCAGCTCACCATTGGGAGGAAACACTGAAGCTTTCTTT. This sequence joins TRBV18 and TRBJ1-1; D not certain. CDR1 is KGHSH and CDR2 is LQKENI in the germline V gene. This CDR3 spans 14 amino acids. Trimming shortened V by 2 bases and J by 2 bases, and 9 bases separated the two germline ends.

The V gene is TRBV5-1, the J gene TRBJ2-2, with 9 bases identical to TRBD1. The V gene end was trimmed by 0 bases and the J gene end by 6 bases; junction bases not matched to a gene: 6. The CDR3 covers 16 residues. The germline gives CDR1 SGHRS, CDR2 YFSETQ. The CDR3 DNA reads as TGCGCCAGCAGCTTGGATGGGACAGGGATCCCCGGGGAGCTGTTTTTT. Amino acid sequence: CASSLDGTGIPGELFF.

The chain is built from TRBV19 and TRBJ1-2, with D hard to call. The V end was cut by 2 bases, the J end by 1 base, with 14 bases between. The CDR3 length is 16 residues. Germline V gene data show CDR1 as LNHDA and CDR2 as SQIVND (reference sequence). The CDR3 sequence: CASSISSVGFNYGYTF. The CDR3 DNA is TGTGCCAGTAGTATAAGTTCTGTCGGGTTTAACTATGGCTACACCTTC.

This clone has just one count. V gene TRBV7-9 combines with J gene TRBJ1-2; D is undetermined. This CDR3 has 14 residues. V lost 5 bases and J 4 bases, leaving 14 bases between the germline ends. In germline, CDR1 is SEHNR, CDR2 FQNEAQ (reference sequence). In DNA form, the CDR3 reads TGTGCCAGCAGCCCCGGCCAGGCAGGCTATGGCTACACCTTC. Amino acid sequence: CASSPGQAGYGYTF.

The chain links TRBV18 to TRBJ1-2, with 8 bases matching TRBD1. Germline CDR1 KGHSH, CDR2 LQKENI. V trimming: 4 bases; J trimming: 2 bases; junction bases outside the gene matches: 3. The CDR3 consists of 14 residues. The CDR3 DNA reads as TGTGCCAGCTCACAGGGACAGGAGAACTATGGCTACACCTTC. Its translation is CASSQGQENYGYTF.

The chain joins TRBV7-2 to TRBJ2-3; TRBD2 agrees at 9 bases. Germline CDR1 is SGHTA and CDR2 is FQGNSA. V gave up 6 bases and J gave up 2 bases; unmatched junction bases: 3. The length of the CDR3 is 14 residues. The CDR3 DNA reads TGTGCCAGCAGGGGGACTAGCACCACAGATACGCAGTATTTT. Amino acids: CASRGTSTTDTQYF.

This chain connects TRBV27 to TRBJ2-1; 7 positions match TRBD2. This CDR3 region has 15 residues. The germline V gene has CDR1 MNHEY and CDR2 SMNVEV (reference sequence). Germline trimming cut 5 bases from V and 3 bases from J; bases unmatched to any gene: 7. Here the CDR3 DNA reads TGTGCCAGCAGTCCTCAAGCGGGGCTCTACAATGAGCAGTTCTTC. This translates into CASSPQAGLYNEQFF.

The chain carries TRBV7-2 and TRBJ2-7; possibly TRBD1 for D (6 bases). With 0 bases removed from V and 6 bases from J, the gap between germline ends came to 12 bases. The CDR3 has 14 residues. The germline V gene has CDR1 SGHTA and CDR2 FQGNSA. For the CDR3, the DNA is TGTGCCAGCAGCTTAGCGGGGGCCAGAGGCGAGCAGTACTTC. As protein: CASSLAGARGEQYF.

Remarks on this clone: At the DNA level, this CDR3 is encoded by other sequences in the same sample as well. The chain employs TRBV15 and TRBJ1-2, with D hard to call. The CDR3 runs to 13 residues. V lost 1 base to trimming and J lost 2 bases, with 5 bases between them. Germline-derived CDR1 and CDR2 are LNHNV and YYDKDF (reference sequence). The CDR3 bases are TGTGCCACCAGCAGAGGACAAAACTATGGCTACACCTTC. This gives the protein CATSRGQNYGYTF.

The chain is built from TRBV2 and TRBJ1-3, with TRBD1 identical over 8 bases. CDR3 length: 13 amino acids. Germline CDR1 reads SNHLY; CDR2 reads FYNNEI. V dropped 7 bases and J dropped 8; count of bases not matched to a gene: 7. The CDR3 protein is CASTRGLLDTIYF. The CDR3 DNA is TGTGCCAGCACCAGGGGGCTATTGGACACCATATATTTT.

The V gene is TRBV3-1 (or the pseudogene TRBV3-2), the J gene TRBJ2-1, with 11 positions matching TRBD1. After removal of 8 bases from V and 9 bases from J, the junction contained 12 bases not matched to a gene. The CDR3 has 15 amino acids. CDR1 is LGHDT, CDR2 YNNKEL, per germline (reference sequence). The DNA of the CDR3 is TGTGCCAGCGGCTCACGGGACAGGGGGAAGTTTGAGCAGTTCTTC. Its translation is CASGSRDRGKFEQFF.

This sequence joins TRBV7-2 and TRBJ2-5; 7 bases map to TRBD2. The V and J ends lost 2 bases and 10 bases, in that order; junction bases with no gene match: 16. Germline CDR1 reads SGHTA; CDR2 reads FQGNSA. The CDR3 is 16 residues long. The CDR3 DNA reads TGTGCCAGCAGCTTATGGGGGAGCGGGGACCAAGAGGGCCAGTACTTC. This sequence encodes CASSLWGSGDQEGQYF.

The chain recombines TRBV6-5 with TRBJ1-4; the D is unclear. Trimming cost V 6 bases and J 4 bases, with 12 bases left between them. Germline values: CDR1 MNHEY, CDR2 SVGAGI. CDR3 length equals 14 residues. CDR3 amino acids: CASRSGSDNEKLFF. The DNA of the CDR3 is TGTGCCAGCAGGTCCGGGTCTGATAATGAAAAACTGTTTTTT.

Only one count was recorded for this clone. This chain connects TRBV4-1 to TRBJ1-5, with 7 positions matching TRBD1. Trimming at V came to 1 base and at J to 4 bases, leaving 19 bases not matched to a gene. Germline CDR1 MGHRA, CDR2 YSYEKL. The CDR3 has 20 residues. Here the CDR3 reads CASSQGPPGTVLTGNQPQHF. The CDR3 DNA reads TGCGCCAGCAGCCAAGGCCCCCCCGGGACAGTCTTGACGGGGAATCAGCCCCAGCATTTT.

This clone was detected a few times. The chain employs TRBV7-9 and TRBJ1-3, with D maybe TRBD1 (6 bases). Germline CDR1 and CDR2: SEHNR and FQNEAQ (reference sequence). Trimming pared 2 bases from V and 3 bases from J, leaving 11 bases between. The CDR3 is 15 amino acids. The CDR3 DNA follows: TGTGCCAGCAGCTTACACGGGACAAATGGAAACACCATATATTTT. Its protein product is CASSLHGTNGNTIYF.

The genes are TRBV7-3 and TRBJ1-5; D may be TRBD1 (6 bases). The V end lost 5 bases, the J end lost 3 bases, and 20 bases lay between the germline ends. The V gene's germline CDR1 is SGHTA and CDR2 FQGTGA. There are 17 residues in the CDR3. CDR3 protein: CASSPRGGRISNQPQHF. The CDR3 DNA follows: TGTGCCAGCAGCCCACGGGGGGGCAGAATCTCCAATCAGCCCCAGCATTTT.

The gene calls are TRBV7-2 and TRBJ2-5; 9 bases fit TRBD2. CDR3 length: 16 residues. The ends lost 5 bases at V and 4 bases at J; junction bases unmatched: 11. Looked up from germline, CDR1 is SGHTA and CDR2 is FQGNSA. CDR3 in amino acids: CASSPRGSGGLETQYF. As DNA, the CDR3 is TGTGCCAGCAGCCCTAGGGGTAGCGGGGGATTAGAGACCCAGTACTTC. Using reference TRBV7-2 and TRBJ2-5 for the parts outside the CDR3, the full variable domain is GAGVSQSPSNKVTEKGKDVELRCDPISGHTALYWYRQSLGQGLEFLIYFQGNSAPDKSGLPSDRFSAERTGGSVSTLTIQRTQQEDSAVYLCASSPRGSGGLETQYFGPGTRLLVL.